The 21 T cell receptor beta chains below come from one sample, sequenced in a study of T cells in tumors after PD-1 blockade. Some clones are missing from TCRdb's copy, which holds only in-frame ones; the method was immunoSEQ multiplex PCR. The data hold some 18,000 clones, with more than 65% observed a single time. The input for sequencing was PBMCs, taken after anti-PD-1 therapy. These receptors were taken from a human donor with advanced basal cell or squamous cell carcinoma (not recorded which).

As regards this clone: Other DNA sequences in this sample translate to the same CDR3. The V and J genes are TRBV6-5 and TRBJ2-3; TRBD2 agrees at 9 bases. V was pared by 6 bases and J by 6 bases, with 7 bases of the junction left unmatched. The CDR3 length is 14 residues. Germline V CDR1 and CDR2: MNHEY, SVGAGI. DNA of the CDR3: TGTGCCAGCAGGCCGGGACTAGCATCCGATACGCAGTATTTT. It encodes CASRPGLASDTQYF.

The chain joins TRBV7-5 to TRBJ2-7; the DNA was not used to check the table's D call, TRBD2. TRBV7-5 is a recognized pseudogene. The CDR3 contains 16 residues. The CDR3 nucleotides read TGTGTCAGAAGCCTGCACACTAGCGGGAGAGGTGGCGAGCAGTACTTC. Its translation is CVRSLHTSGRGGEQYF.

Comments on this clone: The germline gene is not matched at one end of the junction; a read error may be the cause. The rearrangement uses TRBV7-2 and TRBJ2-7; 11 bases agree with TRBD2. The germline CDR1 and CDR2 sequences are SGHTA and FQGNSA. The CDR3 loop spans 14 amino acids. The CDR3 spells CASSVAGGPYEQYF. CDR3 DNA sequence: TGTGCCAGCAGCGTAGCGGGAGGGCCTTACGAGCAGTACTTC.

The V call is TRBV28, the J call TRBJ1-2; D is perhaps TRBD1 (6 bases). The CDR3 is 15 amino acids. Trimming shortened V by 5 bases and J by 2 bases, and 15 bases separated the two germline ends. CDR1 and CDR2 (germline): MDHEN, SYDVKM. This CDR3 is CASSVPGTPNYGYTF. In DNA form, the CDR3 reads TGTGCCAGCAGTGTCCCCGGGACACCCAACTATGGCTACACCTTC.

V is TRBV4-1 and J is TRBJ2-1; maybe TRBD2 (6 bases). Germline V gene lookup returns CDR1 MGHRA and CDR2 YSYEKL. The CDR3 runs 18 residues. Trimming shortened V by 0 bases and J by 1 base, and 16 bases separated the two germline ends. The CDR3 sequence: CASSQELQREKSYNEQFF. In nucleotides, the CDR3 is TGCGCCAGCAGCCAAGAGTTGCAACGGGAGAAGTCCTACAATGAGCAGTTCTTC.

Only a few counts were recorded for this clone. In nucleotides, the CDR3 is TGTGCCAGCAGTTCCTTTGGGACAGGGCACCTCAATCAGCCCCAGCATTTT. It translates to CASSSFGTGHLNQPQHF. The V call is TRBV27, the J call TRBJ1-5, with TRBD1 identical over 9 bases. Germline CDR1 MNHEY, CDR2 SMNVEV (reference sequence). This CDR3 has 17 residues. The V segment lost 4 bases and the J segment 3 bases; nucleotides outside the gene matches: 10.

The chain uses TRBV19 and TRBJ1-1; no clear D gene. Trimming removed 11 bases at V and 3 bases at J, with 10 bases between. CDR3 size: 11 residues. The V gene's germline CDR1 is LNHDA and CDR2 SQIVND (reference sequence). CDR3 nucleotides: TGTGCCCCGGATCGGGACACTGAAGCTTTCTTT. Translation: CAPDRDTEAFF.

The chain carries TRBV6-5 and TRBJ1-5; D is undetermined. Germline loops: CDR1 MNHEY, CDR2 SVGAGI. The CDR3 covers 14 residues. V was pared by 5 bases and J by 4 bases, with 12 bases between. For the CDR3, the DNA is TGTGCCAGCAGTCCATCGGGAGGTAATCAGCCCCAGCATTTT. As protein: CASSPSGGNQPQHF.

The chain combines TRBV11-3 with TRBJ1-2, with D uncertain. Trimming left V 1 base short and J 1 base short, with 4 bases between. The length of the CDR3 is 13 residues. The germline CDR1 and CDR2 sequences are SGHNT and YENEEA. The CDR3 region is CASSLGLNYGYTF. CDR3 DNA: TGTGCCAGCAGCTTAGGCCTTAACTATGGCTACACCTTC. The full variable domain, in which reference TRBV11-3 and TRBJ1-2 provide the parts outside the CDR3, is EAGVVQSPRYKIIEKKQPVAFWCNPISGHNTLYWYLQNLGQGPELLIRYENEEAVDDSQLPKDRFSAERLKGVDSTLKIQPAELGDSAVYLCASSLGLNYGYTFGSGTRLTVV.

As DNA, the CDR3 is TGTGCCAGCAGTACTAACAGACCGAGAAACTATGGCTACACCTTC. It specifies CASSTNRPRNYGYTF. The V gene is TRBV6-5, the J gene TRBJ1-2; D is unresolved. Germline assignment: CDR1 MNHEY and CDR2 SVGAGI. V was trimmed by 5 bases and J by 2 bases, leaving 15 bases between them. The CDR3 sequence is 15 residues long.

On this clone: Relative to the germline gene, one junction end is altered; a read error may explain this. The chain employs TRBV5-1 and TRBJ2-7; a possible D gene is TRBD1 (6 bases). The CDR3 runs to 12 residues. CDR1 is SGHRS, CDR2 YFSETQ, per germline. CDR3 residues: CASSLGTAIRDF. In nucleotides, the CDR3 is TGCGCCAGCAGCTTGGGGACAGCCATCCGGGACTTC.

The J gene is TRBJ1-1, the V gene TRBV28; 11 nucleotides match TRBD1. The CDR3 spans 15 residues. The V and J ends lost 2 bases and 5 bases, in that order; junction bases with no gene match: 4. CDR1 MDHEN and CDR2 SYDVKM come from the germline V gene. CDR3 in DNA: TGTGCCAGCAGTTTAGGGGACAGGGGGGCTACTGAAGCTTTCTTT. This codes for CASSLGDRGATEAFF. Combining the CDR3 with reference TRBV28 and TRBJ1-1 gives the whole variable domain DVKVTQSSRYLVKRTGEKVFLECVQDMDHENMFWYRQDPGLGLRLIYFSYDVKMKEKGDIPEGYSVSREKKERFSLILESASTNQTSMYLCASSLGDRGATEAFFGQGTRLTVV.

The chain links TRBV4-1 to TRBJ2-3, with D possibly matching TRBD2 (5 bases). Germline V gives CDR1 MGHRA, CDR2 YSYEKL. There are 14 residues in the CDR3. The V gene lost 3 bases and the J gene lost 2 bases, with 9 bases spanning the gap. The CDR3 nucleotides read TGCGCCAGCAGCCAGCCCCGGGACACAGATACGCAGTATTTT. It yields the protein CASSQPRDTDTQYF.

The chain couples TRBV7-9 to TRBJ1-2; D might be TRBD1 (6 bases). This CDR3 comprises 13 residues. CDR1 is SEHNR and CDR2 is FQNEAQ in the germline V gene (reference sequence). Between the trimmed V and J ends, which lost 1 base and 4 bases, there was a span of 7 bases. Here the CDR3 DNA reads TGTGCCAGCAGCTTAGGAGGGGGCTATGGCTACACCTTC. Translating it yields CASSLGGGYGYTF.

The chain joins TRBV19 to TRBJ2-1; 7 bases line up with TRBD1. The ends lost 9 bases at V and 0 bases at J; junction bases unmatched: 5. Germline CDR1 and CDR2: LNHDA and SQIVND (reference sequence). This CDR3 comprises 14 residues. The CDR3 loop reads CASLDRSSYNEQFF. The CDR3 DNA reads TGTGCCAGCTTGGACAGGAGCTCCTACAATGAGCAGTTCTTC. Filled out from reference TRBV19 and TRBJ2-1, the complete variable domain reads DGGITQSPKYLFRKEGQNVTLSCEQNLNHDAMYWYRQDPGQGLRLIYYSQIVNDFQKGDIAEGYSVSREKKESFPLTVTSAQKNPTAFYLCASLDRSSYNEQFFGPGTRLTVL.

Written as DNA, the CDR3 is TGTGCCAGCAGGCCCCGACAGGGTTGGAACACTGAAGCTTTCTTT. This gives the protein CASRPRQGWNTEAFF. The rearrangement joins TRBV6-5 to TRBJ1-1; 7 nucleotides line up with TRBD1. CDR3 size: 15 residues. Looked up from germline, CDR1 is MNHEY and CDR2 is SVGAGI. The trim removed 6 bases at V and 1 base at J, leaving 8 bases unmatched.

This clone showed up just a few times. The chain couples TRBV5-1 to TRBJ1-1, with D uncertain. The length of the CDR3 is 15 residues. CDR1 is SGHRS and CDR2 is YFSETQ in the germline V gene. Trimming removed 1 base at V and 1 base at J, with 11 bases between. Here the CDR3 DNA reads TGCGCCAGCAGCTTGAATATAAGAGGGAACACTGAAGCTTTCTTT. It specifies CASSLNIRGNTEAFF.

As DNA, the CDR3 is TGTGCCAGCAGCCCAGGGGTAACCACTGAAGCTTTCTTT. Encoded protein: CASSPGVTTEAFF. The chain combines TRBV14 with TRBJ1-1; D might be TRBD1 (6 bases). CDR1 and CDR2 (germline): SGHDN, FVKESK. V was pared by 4 bases and J by 4 bases, with 10 bases between. The CDR3 consists of 13 residues.

The V and J genes are TRBV18 and TRBJ1-5; D might be TRBD1 (5 bases). Germline CDR1 reads KGHSH; CDR2 reads LQKENI. The germline V and J ends were trimmed by 1 base and 3 bases, with 13 bases remaining between them. The CDR3 runs to 16 residues. This CDR3 is CASSPRTSTTNQPQHF. The DNA of the CDR3 is TGTGCCAGCTCACCACGGACATCTACTACCAATCAGCCCCAGCATTTT.

CDR3 protein: CATSDYNPRAGIYEQYF. In DNA form, the CDR3 reads TGTGCCACCAGTGATTATAACCCTCGGGCGGGGATCTACGAGCAGTACTTC. The chain carries TRBV24-1 and TRBJ2-7, with D perhaps TRBD2 (6 bases). This CDR3 spans 17 amino acids. Germline V lookup: CDR1 KGHDR, CDR2 SFDVKD. The germline V and J ends were trimmed by 2 bases and 3 bases, with 19 bases remaining between them.

The gene calls are TRBV29-1 and TRBJ2-3; 7 nucleotides agree with TRBD2. The CDR3 spans 15 residues. V shed 6 bases and J 2 bases; nucleotides not matched to a gene: 11. The germline gives CDR1 SQVTM, CDR2 ANQGSEA. CDR3 bases: TGCAGCGTACGGGGAAGCGGGGCGCCCACAGATACGCAGTATTTT. Protein product: CSVRGSGAPTDTQYF.